This TCR beta chain was identified during a study of blood T cell repertoires in COVID-19. Study details: Samples came from the United States, Italy and Spain, spanning acute and convalescent COVID-19. T cells, B-cell-depleted T cells, or PBMCs provided the cDNA or gDNA that served as material.

Germline V gene lookup returns CDR1 LNHNV and CDR2 YYDKDF (reference sequence). Trimming took off 1 base at V and 4 bases at J, with 10 bases between the two ends. The CDR3 totals 14 residues. Per the authors' pipeline: Cell counts per sample came from amplifying reference gene primers. Sequencing used immunoSEQ multiplex PCR; TCRdb keeps in-frame clones, though not all of them. D and trimming come from the DNA, and the V and J calls and clone size come from that table. In the table there are about 150,000 clones, over 70% of which are singletons. V and J are TRBV15 and TRBJ2-5; D might be TRBD2 (6 bases). Sequenced sample: peripheral blood. This TCR derives from a man aged 60 to 69 with active or convalescent COVID-19. CDR3: CATSRVRGGETQYF. CDR3 bases: TGTGCCACCAGCAGAGTTAGGGGAGGAGAGACCCAGTACTTC.